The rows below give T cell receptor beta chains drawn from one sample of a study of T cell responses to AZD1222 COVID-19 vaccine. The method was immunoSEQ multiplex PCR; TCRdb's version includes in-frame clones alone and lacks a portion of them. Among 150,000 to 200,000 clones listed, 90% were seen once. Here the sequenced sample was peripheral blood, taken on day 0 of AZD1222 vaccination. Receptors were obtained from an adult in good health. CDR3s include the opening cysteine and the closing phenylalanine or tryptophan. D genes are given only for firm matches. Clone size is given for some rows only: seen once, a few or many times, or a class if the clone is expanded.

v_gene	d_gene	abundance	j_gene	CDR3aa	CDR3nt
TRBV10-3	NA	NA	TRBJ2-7	CAISGRGNTYEQYF	TGTGCCATCAGTGGGCGTGGTAACACCTACGAGCAGTACTTC
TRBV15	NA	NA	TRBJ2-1	CATSIWQTSYNEQFF	TGTGCCACCAGCATTTGGCAGACGAGCTACAATGAGCAGTTCTTC
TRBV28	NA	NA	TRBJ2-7	CASTAGGSGSYEQYF	TGTGCCAGCACCGCGGGCGGGTCGGGGTCCTACGAGCAGTACTTC
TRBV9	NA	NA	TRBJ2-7	CASSVDAAAEQYF	TGTGCCAGCAGCGTAGATGCGGCGGCCGAGCAGTACTTC
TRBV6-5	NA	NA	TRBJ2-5	CASSYGAGAQETQYF	TGTGCCAGCAGTTACGGGGCCGGGGCCCAAGAGACCCAGTACTTC
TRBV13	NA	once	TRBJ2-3	CASSLDRVTDTQYF	TGTGCCAGCAGCTTAGACAGGGTCACAGATACGCAGTATTTT
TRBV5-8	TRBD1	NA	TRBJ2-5	CASSGIQGARETQYF	TGTGCCAGCAGCGGAATACAGGGGGCCAGGGAGACCCAGTACTTC
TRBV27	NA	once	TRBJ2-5	CASRESTSPKTQYF	TGTGCCTCAAGGGAGTCGACTAGTCCGAAGACCCAGTACTTC
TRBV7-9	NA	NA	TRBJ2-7	CASSSDVKEQYF	TGTGCCAGCAGCTCAGACGTAAAAGAGCAGTACTTC
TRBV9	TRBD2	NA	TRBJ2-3	CAGGLAGDTDTQYF	TGTGCCGGAGGACTAGCGGGGGACACAGATACGCAGTATTTT
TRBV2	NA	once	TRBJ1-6	CASRQEAGGSPLHF	TGTGCCAGCAGACAAGAGGCTGGTGGGTCACCCCTCCACTTT
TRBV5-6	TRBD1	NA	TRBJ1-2	CASSSSGGGYGYTF	TGTGCCAGCAGCTCATCAGGGGGCGGCTATGGCTACACCTTC
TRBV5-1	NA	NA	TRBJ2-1	CASSLGIVDEQFF	TGCGCCAGCAGCTTAGGGATCGTTGATGAGCAGTTCTTC
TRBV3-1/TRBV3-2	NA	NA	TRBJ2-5	CASSPGAGVSQETQYF	TGTGCCAGCAGCCCAGGGGCGGGTGTGTCCCAAGAGACCCAGTACTTC
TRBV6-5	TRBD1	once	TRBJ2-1	CASSLGTGNFNEQFF	TGTGCCAGCAGCCTAGGGACAGGGAATTTCAATGAGCAGTTCTTC
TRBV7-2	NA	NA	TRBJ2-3	CASSAQPQTGQYF	TGTGCCAGCAGCGCCCAGCCCCAGACTGGGCAGTATTTT
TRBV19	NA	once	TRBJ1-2	CASCEQPTSYGYTF	TGTGCCAGTTGTGAGCAGCCTACTTCCTATGGCTACACCTTC
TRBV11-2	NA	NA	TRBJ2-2	CASSLWSVDTGELFF	TGTGCCAGCAGCTTATGGTCAGTTGACACCGGGGAGCTGTTTTTT
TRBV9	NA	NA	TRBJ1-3	CASSPRGPGSGNTIYF	TGTGCCAGCAGCCCCCGGGGGCCGGGCTCTGGAAACACCATATATTTT
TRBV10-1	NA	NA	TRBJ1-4	CASTLVGGINEKLFF	TGCGCCAGCACCCTGGTCGGGGGAATAAATGAAAAACTGTTTTTT
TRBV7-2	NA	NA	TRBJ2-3	CASSSGLSASTDTQYF	TGTGCCAGCAGCTCAGGACTTTCCGCTAGCACAGATACGCAGTATTTT
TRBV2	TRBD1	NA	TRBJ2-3	CASSEGDRGADTQYF	TGTGCCAGCAGTGAGGGGGACAGGGGGGCAGATACGCAGTATTTT
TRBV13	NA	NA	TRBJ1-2	CASSPAGDYGYTF	TGTGCCAGCAGCCCCGCCGGGGACTATGGCTACACCTTC
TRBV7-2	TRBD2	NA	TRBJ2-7	CASSPRLAANPEQYF	TGTGCCAGCAGCCCCCGACTAGCGGCAAACCCCGAGCAGTACTTC
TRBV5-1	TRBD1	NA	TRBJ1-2	CASTLGTGGNYGYTF	TGCGCCAGCACCTTAGGGACAGGAGGCAACTATGGCTACACCTTC
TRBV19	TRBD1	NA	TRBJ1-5	CASRAGTGGNQPQHF	TGTGCCAGTAGGGCCGGGACAGGGGGCAATCAGCCCCAGCATTTT
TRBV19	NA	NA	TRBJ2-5	CASSSQGRGGETQYF	TGTGCCAGTAGTTCACAGGGAAGGGGAGGGGAGACCCAGTACTTC
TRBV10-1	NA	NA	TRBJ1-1	CASIFPPRAWNTEAFF	TGCGCCAGCATCTTTCCCCCTAGGGCTTGGAACACTGAAGCTTTCTTT
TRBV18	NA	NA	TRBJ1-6	CASSRAGKFNSPLHF	TGTGCCAGCTCACGGGCAGGGAAATTTAATTCACCCCTCCACTTT
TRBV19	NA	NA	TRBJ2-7	CASTMTSGTRQYF	TGTGCCAGTACCATGACCTCGGGGACACGGCAGTACTTC
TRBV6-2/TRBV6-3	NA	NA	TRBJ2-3	CASSLGAPDTQYF	TGTGCCAGCAGCTTGGGGGCCCCAGATACGCAGTATTTT
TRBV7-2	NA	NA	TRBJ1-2	CASSTPGGFWGYTF	TGTGCCAGCAGCACCCCCGGCGGGTTTTGGGGCTACACCTTC
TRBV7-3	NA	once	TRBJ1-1	CASSLDRMNTEAFF	TGTGCCAGCAGCTTAGACAGGATGAACACTGAAGCTTTCTTT
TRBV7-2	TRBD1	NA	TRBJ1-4	CASRGQGREKLFF	TGTGCCAGCAGGGGACAGGGGCGAGAAAAACTGTTTTTT
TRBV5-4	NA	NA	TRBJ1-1	CASSLPGGARSTEAFF	TGTGCCAGCAGCTTGCCCGGAGGGGCGCGAAGCACTGAAGCTTTCTTT
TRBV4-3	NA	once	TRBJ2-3	CASSQGGHTDTQYF	TGCGCCAGCAGCCAGGGGGGGCACACAGATACGCAGTATTTT
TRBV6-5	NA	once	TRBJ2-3	CASSYAGGRTDTQYF	TGTGCCAGCAGTTACGCAGGGGGGCGCACAGATACGCAGTATTTT
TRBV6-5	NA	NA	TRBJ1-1	CASISGVGAFF	TGTGCCAGCATCTCCGGGGTGGGAGCTTTCTTT
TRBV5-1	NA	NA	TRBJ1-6	CASSLNGDRNSPLHF	TGCGCCAGCAGCTTGAACGGGGATAGGAATTCACCCCTCCACTTT
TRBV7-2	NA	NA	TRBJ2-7	CASSFREYYEQYF	TGTGCCAGCAGCTTCAGGGAGTACTACGAGCAGTACTTC
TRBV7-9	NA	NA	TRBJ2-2	CASAVWEDTGELFF	TGTGCCAGCGCCGTCTGGGAGGACACCGGGGAGCTGTTTTTT
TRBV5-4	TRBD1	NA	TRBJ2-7	CASSLDRVLAYEQYF	TGTGCCAGCAGCTTAGACAGGGTCTTGGCCTACGAGCAGTACTTC
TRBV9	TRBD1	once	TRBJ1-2	CASSVVQGQGTGYTF	TGTGCCAGCAGCGTAGTGCAGGGACAGGGAACCGGCTACACCTTC
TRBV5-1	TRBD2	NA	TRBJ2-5	CASSWTSGGPQETQYF	TGCGCCAGCAGCTGGACTAGCGGGGGCCCTCAAGAGACCCAGTACTTC
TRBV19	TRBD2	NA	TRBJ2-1	CASSTGLAGNEQFF	TGTGCCAGTAGTACGGGACTAGCGGGAAATGAGCAGTTCTTC
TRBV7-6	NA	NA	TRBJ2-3	CASSSRPRGFGGPVDTQYF	TGTGCCAGCAGCTCCCGGCCCCGGGGGTTTGGCGGGCCGGTAGATACGCAGTATTTT
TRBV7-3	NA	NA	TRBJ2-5	CASSLNRGPQETQYF	TGTGCCAGCAGCTTAAACCGGGGGCCCCAAGAGACCCAGTACTTC
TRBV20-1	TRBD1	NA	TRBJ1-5	CSASLGQGLYQPQHF	TGCAGTGCTAGTCTGGGACAGGGGCTTTATCAGCCCCAGCATTTT
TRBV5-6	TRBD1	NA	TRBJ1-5	CASSSTGTGGEPQHF	TGTGCCAGCAGCTCCACCGGGACAGGGGGGGAGCCCCAGCATTTT
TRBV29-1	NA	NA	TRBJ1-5	CSVVDTGFNQPQHF	TGCAGCGTCGTAGACACCGGTTTCAATCAGCCCCAGCATTTT
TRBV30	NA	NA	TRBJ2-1	CAWTVGLASYNEQFF	TGTGCCTGGACTGTAGGACTGGCCTCCTACAATGAGCAGTTCTTC
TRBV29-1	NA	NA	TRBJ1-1	CSVEDPNSAENTEAFF	TGCAGCGTTGAAGATCCGAACTCCGCAGAGAACACTGAAGCTTTCTTT
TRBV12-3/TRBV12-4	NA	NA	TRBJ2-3	CASSLGLELHF	TGTGCCAGCAGTTTAGGGTTAGAGTTGCATTTT
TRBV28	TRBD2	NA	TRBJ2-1	CASSSYSGGTYNEQFF	TGTGCCAGCAGTTCTTATAGCGGGGGGACATACAATGAGCAGTTCTTC
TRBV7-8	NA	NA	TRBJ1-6	CASSPGRGNSPLHF	TGTGCCAGCAGCCCCGGGCGTGGGAATTCACCCCTCCACTTT
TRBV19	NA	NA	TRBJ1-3	CASSARVSGNTIYF	TGTGCCAGTAGTGCCCGGGTTTCTGGAAACACCATATATTTT
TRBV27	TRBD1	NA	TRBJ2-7	CASNSGTGVYEQYF	TGTGCCAGCAATTCCGGGACAGGCGTCTACGAGCAGTACTTC